The 28 T cell receptor beta chains below were found in one sample sequenced in a study of blood T cell repertoires in COVID-19. Sequencing was performed with immunoSEQ multiplex PCR; in TCRdb, only in-frame clones are kept and a portion is missing. The sample contains approximately 160,000 clones, approximately 83% of which appear only once. The specimen sequenced was peripheral blood. The source of these receptors is a man aged 65-85 years who had recovered from COVID-19.

The chain couples TRBV7-2 to TRBJ1-3; no reliable D call. V shed 3 bases and J shed 0 bases, with 6 bases lying between them. Germline CDR1 and CDR2: SGHTA and FQGNSA. The length of the CDR3 is 14 residues. The CDR3 DNA sequence: TGTGCCAGCAGCTTCAGTCGCTCTGGAAACACCATATATTTT. Its protein product is CASSFSRSGNTIYF.

The chain joins TRBV29-1 to TRBJ2-7; a possible D gene is TRBD2 (5 bases). This CDR3 comprises 15 residues. The germline V and J ends were trimmed by 3 bases and 5 bases, with 20 bases remaining between them. CDR1 and CDR2 from the germline V gene are SQVTM and ANQGSEA. In DNA form, the CDR3 reads TGCAGCGTTGAGTGGCTAGCCGGAGACGTAAACGAGCAGTACTTC. Its translation is CSVEWLAGDVNEQYF.

The chain has TRBV5-1 and TRBJ2-2; D remains ambiguous. The CDR3 length is 14 residues. The V gene's germline CDR1 is SGHRS and CDR2 YFSETQ. Trimming took 4 bases from V and 7 from J, leaving 14 bases between them. CDR3 region: CASSRSPGGGELFF. The CDR3 DNA sequence: TGCGCCAGCAGCCGGTCCCCCGGTGGCGGGGAGCTGTTTTTT.

This chain uses TRBV2 with TRBJ1-1, with 9 bases that match TRBD1. This CDR3 has 12 amino acids. The V and J ends lost 6 bases and 8 bases, in that order; junction bases with no gene match: 4. Germline V CDR1 and CDR2: SNHLY, FYNNEI. CDR3 loop: CASRPTGGEAFF. The CDR3 region has the DNA TGTGCCAGCAGGCCGACAGGGGGAGAAGCTTTCTTT.

In this sample, this clone turned up a few times. The rearrangement links TRBV5-1 to TRBJ2-1; D is unclear. The V end was cut by 0 bases, the J end by 5 bases, with 6 bases between. This CDR3 is built from 13 residues. Per the germline V gene, CDR1 is SGHRS and CDR2 is YFSETQ. The CDR3 sequence: CASSLGANNEQFF. In nucleotides, the CDR3 is TGCGCCAGCAGCTTGGGGGCCAACAATGAGCAGTTCTTC.

The chain links TRBV7-9 to TRBJ1-2; no reliable D call. The CDR3 totals 15 residues. Germline CDR1 SEHNR, CDR2 FQNEAQ (reference sequence). Trimming took off 1 base at V and 4 bases at J, with 13 bases between the two ends. CDR3 in DNA: TGTGCCAGCAGCTTAGATGGCCCAGTCGTCTATGGCTACACCTTC. This codes for CASSLDGPVVYGYTF.

The CDR3 region is CASEISGLAVTGELFF. As DNA, the CDR3 is TGTGCCAGCGAAATCTCGGGGCTAGCGGTCACCGGGGAGCTGTTTTTT. The J gene is TRBJ2-2, the V gene TRBV7-9; TRBD2 aligns across 7 bases. The CDR3 runs 16 residues. The germline V gene has CDR1 SEHNR and CDR2 FQNEAQ (reference sequence). V gave up 8 bases and J gave up 4 bases; unmatched junction bases: 13.

This clone has more than one count but fewer than ten. The chain links TRBV5-1 to TRBJ2-3; the match to TRBD1 covers 10 bases. V lost 2 bases to trimming and J lost 2 bases; unmatched junction nucleotides: 5. Germline V gene data show CDR1 as SGHRS and CDR2 as YFSETQ. CDR3 length: 16 residues. DNA of the CDR3: TGCGCCAGCAGCTTCAGGGGACAGGGGATCACAGATACGCAGTATTTT. It encodes CASSFRGQGITDTQYF. Full variable domain (remainder filled in from reference TRBV5-1 and TRBJ2-3): KAGVTQTPRYLIKTRGQQVTLSCSPISGHRSVSWYQQTPGQGLQFLFEYFSETQRNKGNFPGRFSGRQFSNSRSEMNVSTLELGDSALYLCASSFRGQGITDTQYFGPGTRLTVL.

The chain carries TRBV27 and TRBJ2-3; D perhaps matches TRBD1 (5 bases). Germline CDR1 and CDR2: MNHEY and SMNVEV (reference sequence). The CDR3 is 16 residues long. V was pared by 4 bases and J by 2 bases, with 16 bases between. CDR3 protein: CASSSIGAGYTDTQYF. The CDR3 DNA follows: TGTGCCAGCAGTTCTATAGGGGCAGGATACACAGATACGCAGTATTTT.

The table lists this clone with a count of one. The chain carries TRBV14 and TRBJ2-7; D is unclear. The CDR3 sequence is 15 residues long. V was clipped by 1 base and J by 1 base, with 11 bases between them. Germline V CDR1 and CDR2: SGHDN, FVKESK. For the CDR3, the DNA is TGTGCCAGCAGCCAAGGGTGGTCAGGTTCCTACGAGCAGTACTTC. Translation gives CASSQGWSGSYEQYF.

CDR3 residues: CASSQTGYEQFF. The CDR3, as DNA: TGTGCCAGCAGCCAGACAGGGTATGAGCAGTTCTTC. The chain has TRBV11-3 and TRBJ2-1; TRBD1 aligns across 7 bases. J was trimmed by 8 bases and V by 5 bases; bases with no gene match: 3. The CDR3 extends over 12 amino acids. The V gene's germline CDR1 is SGHNT and CDR2 YENEEA. The variable domain in full, completed from reference TRBV11-3 and TRBJ2-1, reads EAGVVQSPRYKIIEKKQPVAFWCNPISGHNTLYWYLQNLGQGPELLIRYENEEAVDDSQLPKDRFSAERLKGVDSTLKIQPAELGDSAVYLCASSQTGYEQFFGPGTRLTVL.

This clone was counted only a few times. The chain employs TRBV28 and TRBJ1-1, with 9 bases that match TRBD1. The V segment lost 8 bases and the J segment 2 bases; nucleotides outside the gene matches: 9. Germline CDR1 is MDHEN and CDR2 is SYDVKM. This CDR3 comprises 15 residues. DNA for the CDR3: TGTGCCAGCTCTGGGGGGACAGGGATAAACACTGAAGCTTTCTTT. It encodes CASSGGTGINTEAFF.

This chain joins TRBV2 and TRBJ1-5; the D is unclear. The V end was cut by 5 bases, the J end by 7 bases, with 15 bases between. There are 14 residues in the CDR3. Germline CDR1 SNHLY, CDR2 FYNNEI. CDR3 DNA sequence: TGTGCCAGCAGTCGGGAGGGCTTAGGCCAGCCCCAGCATTTT. Translation: CASSREGLGQPQHF.

V gene TRBV9 combines with J gene TRBJ2-5; D may be TRBD1 (6 bases). Trimming removed 6 bases at V and 5 bases at J, with 11 bases between. The germline V gene encodes CDR1 SGDLS and CDR2 YYNGEE. The CDR3 extends over 12 amino acids. The CDR3: CASKGGGETQYF. Here the CDR3 DNA reads TGTGCCAGCAAAGGGGGTGGCGAGACCCAGTACTTC.

The chain employs TRBV6-5 and TRBJ2-7; 7 positions agree with TRBD1. Germline V lookup: CDR1 MNHEY, CDR2 SVGAGI. The CDR3 is 12 residues long. V dropped 7 bases and J dropped 6; count of bases not matched to a gene: 6. CDR3 coding DNA: TGTGCCAGCAAGACAGGGCGTGCCGAGCAGTACTTC. Protein product: CASKTGRAEQYF.

A few counts support this clone. This chain uses TRBV11-2 with TRBJ2-1; TRBD2 matches at 12 bases. V lost 5 bases, J lost 8 bases, and 4 bases stayed unmatched. The CDR3 has 14 amino acids. The V gene's germline CDR1 is SGHAT and CDR2 FQNNGV. The CDR3 is CASSPLAGGDEQFF. Here the CDR3 DNA reads TGTGCCAGCAGCCCGCTAGCGGGAGGGGATGAGCAGTTCTTC. The complete variable domain, with remaining parts taken from reference TRBV11-2 and TRBJ2-1, reads EAGVAQSPRYKIIEKRQSVAFWCNPISGHATLYWYQQILGQGPKLLIQFQNNGVVDDSQLPKDRFSAERLKGVDSTLKIQPAKLEDSAVYLCASSPLAGGDEQFFGPGTRLTVL.

This clone has more than one count but fewer than ten. The chain carries TRBV3-1 (or the pseudogene TRBV3-2) and TRBJ2-1; 8 bases agree with TRBD2. V was pared by 7 bases and J by 9 bases, with 8 bases of the junction left unmatched. Looked up from germline, CDR1 is LGHDT and CDR2 is YNNKEL (reference sequence). The CDR3 spans 13 residues. CDR3 protein: CASTQRENGEQFF. Written as DNA, the CDR3 is TGTGCCAGCACACAGCGGGAGAATGGTGAGCAGTTCTTC.

The V and J genes are TRBV24-1 and TRBJ2-3; maybe TRBD1 (6 bases). Germline CDR1 is KGHDR and CDR2 is SFDVKD. This CDR3 comprises 14 residues. V was trimmed by 9 bases and J by 6 bases, leaving 18 bases between them. The CDR3 region is CATSQDSSQDTQYF. CDR3 sequence (DNA): TGTGCCACCTCTCAGGACAGCTCCCAGGATACGCAGTATTTT.

In this sample, this clone turned up a few times. The chain combines TRBV3-1 (or the pseudogene TRBV3-2) with TRBJ1-6, with TRBD1 matching 8 bases. Germline CDR1 is LGHDT and CDR2 is YNNKEL (reference sequence). This CDR3 has 14 amino acids. Trimming cost V 3 bases and J 9 bases; bases outside gene matches: 4. CDR3 protein: CASSHGTGISPLHF. DNA for the CDR3: TGTGCCAGCAGCCACGGGACAGGAATTTCACCCCTCCACTTT.

The chain employs TRBV5-6 and TRBJ2-2; 15 positions match TRBD2. V trimming: 4 bases; J trimming: 6 bases; junction bases outside the gene matches: 7. There are 17 residues in the CDR3. Germline V gives CDR1 SGHDT, CDR2 YYEEEE. The CDR3 nucleotides read TGTGCCAGCAGCAGACCGGGACTAGCGGGGGGAGCCGGGGAGCTGTTTTTT. It is translated as CASSRPGLAGGAGELFF.

The chain carries TRBV6-5 and TRBJ1-5; perhaps TRBD1 as D (6 bases). The CDR3 is 12 residues long. Germline V CDR1 and CDR2: MNHEY, SVGAGI. The CDR3 nucleotides read TGTGCGGGGGGGCAGAACAATCAGCCCCAGCATTTT. It is translated as CAGGQNNQPQHF.

The gene calls are TRBV6-1 and TRBJ2-2, with 9 bases lining up with TRBD2. CDR1 and CDR2 from the germline V gene are MNHNS and SASEGT. V lost 4 bases to trimming and J lost 4 bases; unmatched junction nucleotides: 4. This CDR3 has 15 amino acids. CDR3 amino acids: CASSVAGAGTGELFF. For the CDR3, the DNA is TGTGCCAGCAGTGTAGCGGGAGCGGGCACCGGGGAGCTGTTTTTT.

The gene calls are TRBV18 and TRBJ1-2; D may be TRBD1 (5 bases). The length of the CDR3 is 12 residues. CDR1 and CDR2 (germline): KGHSH, LQKENI. Trimming shortened V by 6 bases and J by 4 bases, and 9 bases separated the two germline ends. This CDR3 is CASSQDSYGYTF. The DNA for the CDR3 is TGTGCCAGCTCGCAAGACAGCTATGGCTACACCTTC.

This chain joins TRBV28 and TRBJ1-2, with D perhaps matching TRBD1 (5 bases). V was clipped by 5 bases and J by 7 bases, with 14 bases between them. Germline CDR1 is MDHEN and CDR2 is SYDVKM. There are 13 residues in the CDR3. Written as DNA, the CDR3 is TGTGCCAGCAGTATCAATACAGGAACTGGCTACACCTTC. Encoded protein: CASSINTGTGYTF.

This clone came up once. The chain is built from TRBV10-2 and TRBJ1-2; 9 bases are a match to TRBD1. The length of the CDR3 is 13 residues. The V segment lost 4 bases and the J segment 8 bases; nucleotides outside the gene matches: 5. Germline V gene sequence: CDR1 WSHSY, CDR2 SAAADI. CDR3 bases: TGCGCCAGCAGTGCGGGACAGGGCTTCGGCTACACCTTC. This codes for CASSAGQGFGYTF.

This clone was observed once. The chain carries TRBV2 and TRBJ2-7; the D gene is possibly TRBD1 (5 bases). V was shortened by 4 bases and J by 1 base, with 11 bases between the two germline ends. The CDR3 length is 14 residues. The germline V gene encodes CDR1 SNHLY and CDR2 FYNNEI. CDR3 sequence: CASSVGAGSYEQYF. The CDR3 region has the DNA TGTGCCAGCAGTGTTGGGGCTGGATCCTACGAGCAGTACTTC.

The chain is built from TRBV2 and TRBJ2-5; TRBD2 might be the D (5 bases). The CDR3 loop spans 13 amino acids. The germline gives CDR1 SNHLY, CDR2 FYNNEI. Trimming shortened V by 5 bases and J by 9 bases, and 16 bases separated the two germline ends. The CDR3 is CASSSTTLGAQYF. The DNA of the CDR3 is TGTGCCAGCAGTTCAACGACTCTGGGAGCCCAGTACTTC.

The chain joins TRBV7-9 to TRBJ1-1; 7 nucleotides agree with TRBD1. The CDR3 has 15 residues. Germline V CDR1 and CDR2: SEHNR, FQNEAQ (reference sequence). Trimming removed 5 bases from V and 1 base from J; junction bases left unmatched: 7. The CDR3 DNA follows: TGTGCCAGCAGCAATACAGGGGCGGCGAACACTGAAGCTTTCTTT. This codes for CASSNTGAANTEAFF. Variable domain in full (rest from reference TRBV7-9 and TRBJ1-1): DTGVSQNPRHKITKRGQNVTFRCDPISEHNRLYWYRQTLGQGPEFLTYFQNEAQLEKSRLLSDRFSAERPKGSFSTLEIQRTEQGDSAMYLCASSNTGAANTEAFFGQGTRLTVV.